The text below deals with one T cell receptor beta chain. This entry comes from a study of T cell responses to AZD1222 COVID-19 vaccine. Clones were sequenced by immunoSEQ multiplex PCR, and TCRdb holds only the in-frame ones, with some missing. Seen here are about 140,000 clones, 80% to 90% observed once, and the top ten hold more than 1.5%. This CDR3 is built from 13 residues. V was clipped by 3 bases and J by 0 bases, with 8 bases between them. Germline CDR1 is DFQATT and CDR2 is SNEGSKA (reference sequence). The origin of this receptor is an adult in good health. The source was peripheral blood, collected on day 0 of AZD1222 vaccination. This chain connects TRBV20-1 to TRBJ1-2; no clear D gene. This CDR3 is CSASRETNYGYTF. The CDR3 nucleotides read TGCAGTGCTAGTAGGGAGACTAACTATGGCTACACCTTC.